This T cell receptor (beta chain) was obtained from a study of tumor-infiltrating lymphocytes in glioblastoma multiforme. The CDR3 runs to 12 residues. Per the germline V gene, CDR1 is SQVTM and CDR2 is ANQGSEA. V dropped 6 bases and J dropped 5 bases, with 14 bases sitting between them. TCR beta libraries were built from RNA through three nested multiplex PCR rounds using modified ARM-PCR. Using its own MiXCR run on the multiplex PCR reads, TCRdb lists one record per CDR3 protein. The sample holds roughly 15,000 distinct CDR3 sequences, roughly 73% seen once. The chain links TRBV29-1 to TRBJ2-7; D possibly uses TRBD1 or TRBD2 (5 bases each). This sequence was found in a male donor with glioblastoma. The sequencing input was brain tumor tissue. CDR3 sequence (DNA): TGCAGCGTACTCGGGACCCTCGACGAGCAGTACTTC. As protein: CSVLGTLDEQYF.